This TCR beta chain was sequenced during a study of T cell responses to AZD1222 COVID-19 vaccine. General study results and limits: CD4 TCRs associated with vaccination spanned spike, dominating at 160-218 and 743-854.

Using immunoSEQ multiplex PCR, the repertoire was profiled, and TCRdb retains in-frame clones only, with some absent. The data show about 55,000 clones, less than 85% seen once. As for this clone: Antigen unknown.

Germline CDR1 and CDR2: MNHNY and SVGAGI (reference sequence). The CDR3 covers 14 residues. Trimming removed 6 bases from V and 6 bases from J; junction bases left unmatched: 8. J is TRBJ1-5 and V is TRBV6-6; 7 bases match TRBD1. The sample was peripheral blood, taken on day 0 of AZD1222 vaccination. The TCR was taken from an adult in good health. CDR3: CASSSDRDGQPQHF. The CDR3 DNA reads TGTGCCAGCAGCTCCGACAGGGACGGTCAGCCCCAGCATTTT.